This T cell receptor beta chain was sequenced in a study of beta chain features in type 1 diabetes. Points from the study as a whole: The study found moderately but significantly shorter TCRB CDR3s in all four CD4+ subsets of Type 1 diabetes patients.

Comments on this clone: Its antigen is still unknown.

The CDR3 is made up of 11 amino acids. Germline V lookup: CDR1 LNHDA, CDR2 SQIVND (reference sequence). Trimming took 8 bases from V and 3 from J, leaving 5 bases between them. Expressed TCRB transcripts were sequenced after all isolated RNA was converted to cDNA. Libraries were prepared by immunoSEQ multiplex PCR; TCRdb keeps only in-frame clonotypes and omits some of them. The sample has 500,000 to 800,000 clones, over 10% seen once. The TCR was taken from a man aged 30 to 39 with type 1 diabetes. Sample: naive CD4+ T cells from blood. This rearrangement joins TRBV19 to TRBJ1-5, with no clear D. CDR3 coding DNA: TGTGCCAGTGGGTACAATCAGCCCCAGCATTTT. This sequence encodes CASGYNQPQHF.